The 18 T cell receptor beta chains presented below share a single source sample, sequenced in a study of response to subunit inactivated influenza vaccine listed by TCRdb under 2018. Library method: RT-PCR. Sequencing was carried out with an Illumina HiSeq 2500. TCRdb passed the public sequencing reads through fastp at Q25 and MiXCR, retaining productive beta sequences. Identical CDR3 proteins give one entry, which carries the most common genes and DNA. The sample records 530,000 or so distinct CDR3 sequences, roughly 25% of which are singletons. The ten largest clones capture around 2% of the sample. Sequences were derived from CD4+ T cells sorted from PBMCs, sampled more than 4 days after vaccination. All receptors come from a man aged 50-60 years who received an inactivated influenza vaccine. Donor details come from another sample of the same person, matched by shared clones.

The chain uses TRBV20-1 and TRBJ1-6; 7 bases map to TRBD1. The ends lost 0 bases at V and 7 bases at J; junction bases unmatched: 9. The germline V gene encodes CDR1 DFQATT and CDR2 SNEGSKA (reference sequence). The CDR3 runs to 16 residues. The CDR3 protein is CSARDHRPGGNSPLHF. CDR3 bases: TGCAGTGCTAGAGATCACCGGCCAGGGGGGAATTCACCCCTCCACTTT.

The V gene is TRBV4-2, the J gene TRBJ1-4, with 7 bases identical to TRBD1. The junction had 7 bases not matched to a gene; V was cut back by 2 bases and J by 4 bases. The germline V gene encodes CDR1 LGHNA and CDR2 YNFKEQ. The CDR3 consists of 16 residues. The CDR3 bases are TGTGCCAGCAGCCAATATTCGGGGACAGATAATGAAAAACTGTTTTTT. It specifies CASSQYSGTDNEKLFF.

This clonotype was counted only a few times. The gene calls are TRBV6-5 and TRBJ1-5; 7 bases line up with TRBD1. Germline CDR1 and CDR2: MNHEY and SVGAGI. CDR3 length: 14 amino acids. V trimming: 4 bases; J trimming: 7 bases; junction bases outside the gene matches: 7. The CDR3 spells CASSSRGLWQPQHF. DNA of the CDR3: TGTGCCAGCAGTTCTAGGGGGCTATGGCAGCCCCAGCATTTT.

This clonotype was observed a handful of times. The chain links TRBV6-2 or TRBV6-3 to TRBJ2-1, with D perhaps TRBD2 (5 bases). Trimming left V 4 bases short and J 0 bases short, with 10 bases between. Germline V gene data show CDR1 as MNHEY and CDR2 as SVGEGT. The CDR3 contains 15 residues. DNA for the CDR3: TGTGCCAGCAGTTTTCGCGGAGGCTCCTACAATGAGCAGTTCTTC. It translates to CASSFRGGSYNEQFF.

V and J are TRBV7-2 and TRBJ2-7; D gene unclear. From germline, CDR1 is SGHTA and CDR2 FQGNSA. The CDR3 length is 16 residues. Trimming took off 3 bases at V and 3 bases at J, with 18 bases between the two ends. CDR3 nucleotides: TGTGCCAGCAGCTTTGTGTCCACGGGCCCTAGCTACGAGCAGTACTTC. Encoded protein: CASSFVSTGPSYEQYF.

V is TRBV6-2 or TRBV6-3 and J is TRBJ2-7; a weak D match, TRBD2 (5 bases). The germline gives CDR1 MNHEY, CDR2 SVGEGT. There are 18 residues in the CDR3. Trimming left V 2 bases short and J 5 bases short, with 25 bases between. CDR3 sequence: CASSYERGSLVTPDEQYF. CDR3 in DNA: TGTGCCAGCAGTTACGAAAGAGGCTCACTAGTGACTCCCGACGAGCAGTACTTC.

This clonotype was counted a few times. V and J are TRBV5-1 and TRBJ2-3; D not certain. The CDR3 length is 14 residues. In germline, CDR1 is SGHRS, CDR2 YFSETQ. Trimming took off 0 bases at V and 3 bases at J, with 8 bases between the two ends. The DNA of the CDR3 is TGCGCCAGCAGCTTGGCGTATCCAACAGATACGCAGTATTTT. Its translation is CASSLAYPTDTQYF.

The chain joins TRBV28 to TRBJ2-1; tentatively, D is TRBD1 or TRBD2 (5 bases each). Germline loops: CDR1 MDHEN, CDR2 SYDVKM. Trimming shortened V by 9 bases and J by 7 bases, and 22 bases separated the two germline ends. The CDR3 contains 15 residues. The CDR3 here is CASMLGQGVWNEQFF. As DNA, the CDR3 is TGTGCCAGTATGCTAGGGCAGGGAGTTTGGAATGAGCAGTTCTTC.

The sample holds a few counts of this clonotype. The CDR3 DNA reads TGTGCCAGCAGCTTACGACAGGACCCCTGGGACGAGCAGTACTTC. Translated: CASSLRQDPWDEQYF. The V call is TRBV7-2, the J call TRBJ2-7; D might be TRBD1 (6 bases). There are 15 residues in the CDR3. Germline values: CDR1 SGHTA, CDR2 FQGNSA. V lost 2 bases to trimming and J lost 5 bases, with 16 bases between them.

The chain joins TRBV5-1 to TRBJ1-3; D gene uncertain. Germline lookup yields CDR1 SGHRS and CDR2 YFSETQ. The length of the CDR3 is 17 residues. V shed 0 bases and J shed 0 bases, with 13 bases lying between them. The DNA for the CDR3 is TGCGCCAGCAGCTTGGACGGACCCAGGAGCTCTGGAAACACCATATATTTT. Its translation is CASSLDGPRSSGNTIYF.

This clonotype was seen only a few times. The rearrangement links TRBV4-3 to TRBJ2-7, with unresolved D. CDR3 length: 14 amino acids. The germline V gene has CDR1 LGHNA and CDR2 YSLEER. With 0 bases removed from V and 3 bases from J, the gap between germline ends came to 9 bases. Here the CDR3 DNA reads TGCGCCAGCAGCCAAGACGCAGGTTTCTACGAGCAGTACTTC. It translates to CASSQDAGFYEQYF.

The chain couples TRBV28 to TRBJ2-7, with a weak D call TRBD2 (5 bases). This CDR3 is built from 13 residues. V gave up 5 bases and J gave up 7 bases, with 15 bases separating them. CDR1 and CDR2 (germline): MDHEN, SYDVKM. In nucleotides, the CDR3 is TGTGCCAGCAGTCCCCCCGGACGGAGGGAGCAGTACTTC. As protein: CASSPPGRREQYF.

V usage is TRBV6-2 or TRBV6-3 and J usage is TRBJ2-3, with 15 bases aligning to TRBD2. This CDR3 is 15 amino acids long. Germline assignment: CDR1 MNHEY and CDR2 SVGEGT. After removal of 4 bases from V and 4 bases from J, the junction contained 0 bases not matched to a gene. Here the CDR3 DNA reads TGTGCCAGCAGTTGGACTAGCGGGAGGGCAGATACGCAGTATTTT. The encoded protein is CASSWTSGRADTQYF.

This clonotype has only a few counts. The chain is built from TRBV19 and TRBJ2-5; 10 nucleotides align to TRBD1. This CDR3 is 13 amino acids long. After removal of 10 bases from V and 5 bases from J, the junction contained 7 bases not matched to a gene. Germline V gene sequence: CDR1 LNHDA, CDR2 SQIVND (reference sequence). CDR3: CATTGQGRETQYF. The CDR3, as DNA: TGTGCCACCACGGGACAGGGGAGGGAGACCCAGTACTTC.

This clonotype was detected only a few times. This chain links TRBV6-1 with TRBJ2-1; 14 positions match TRBD2. Germline V gene data show CDR1 as MNHNS and CDR2 as SASEGT. V was clipped by 6 bases and J by 0 bases; unmatched bases: 4. CDR3 length: 17 amino acids. The CDR3 sequence: CASSPGTSGSSYNEQFF. CDR3 DNA: TGTGCCAGCAGCCCCGGGACTAGCGGGAGCTCCTACAATGAGCAGTTCTTC.

This chain joins TRBV11-1 and TRBJ1-3; 7 bases are shared with TRBD1. With 6 bases clipped from V and 0 bases from J, the junction kept 14 bases outside the gene matches. The length of the CDR3 is 18 residues. The germline V gene encodes CDR1 SGHAT and CDR2 FQDESV (reference sequence). Written as DNA, the CDR3 is TGTGCCAGCAGTTATTACCGCGGGGACAGTCGCTCTGGAAACACCATATATTTT. As protein: CASSYYRGDSRSGNTIYF. Complete variable domain (other parts from reference TRBV11-1 and TRBJ1-3): EAEVAQSPRYKITEKSQAVAFWCDPISGHATLYWYRQILGQGPELLVQFQDESVVDDSQLPKDRFSAERLKGVDSTLKIQPAELGDSAMYLCASSYYRGDSRSGNTIYFGEGSWLTVV.

The V gene is TRBV20-1, the J gene TRBJ2-2, with TRBD2 matching 10 bases. The junction had 12 bases not matched to a gene; V was cut back by 0 bases and J by 8 bases. The CDR3 runs to 17 residues. The germline gives CDR1 DFQATT, CDR2 SNEGSKA (reference sequence). CDR3 sequence: CSARDHRSGGAAGELFF. CDR3 nucleotide sequence: TGCAGTGCTAGAGATCACCGAAGCGGGGGGGCTGCGGGGGAGCTGTTTTTT.

This clonotype was observed a few times. J is TRBJ2-5 and V is TRBV7-2, with D perhaps matching TRBD2 (5 bases). V was cut by 5 bases and J by 5 bases, with 12 bases left in between. Germline lookup yields CDR1 SGHTA and CDR2 FQGNSA. The CDR3 spans 13 residues. The CDR3 here is CASSPGNVETQYF. The CDR3 bases are TGTGCCAGCAGCCCCGGGAATGTGGAGACCCAGTACTTC.